This T cell receptor (beta chain) was profiled in a study of cytomegalovirus exposure and HLA in healthy donors. General study findings and limits: TCR beta chains numbering under 200 were designated cytomegalovirus-associated. Confirmation was obtained in vitro that a few CMV-associated chains are specific for CMV antigens.

The V end lost 0 bases, the J end lost 4 bases, and 12 bases lay between the germline ends. The germline V gene encodes CDR1 GTSNPN and CDR2 SVGIG (reference sequence). The CDR3 has 14 amino acids. Here immunoSEQ multiplex PCR was the method, and the copy in TCRdb shows in-frame clones only, minus some. The table records about 260,000 clones, less than 95% of them present only once. Concerning this clone itself: The antigen is not known.

V gene TRBV30 combines with J gene TRBJ1-1; tentative D call: TRBD1 (5 bases). Material: PBMCs. This TCR came from a woman aged 25 to 45 in good health and CMV-seronegative. Here the CDR3 reads CAWSVPTASTEAFF. Written as DNA, the CDR3 is TGTGCCTGGAGTGTTCCGACAGCTAGCACTGAAGCTTTCTTT.